This T cell receptor beta chain was captured in a study of blood T cell repertoires in COVID-19. As for the study in general: The United States, Italy and Spain were the sources of the acute and convalescent COVID-19 samples. The cDNA or gDNA used as material had been derived from T cells, B-cell-depleted T cells, or PBMCs.

Germline V gene sequence: CDR1 SGHNT, CDR2 YYREEE (reference sequence). J was trimmed by 4 bases and V by 4 bases; bases with no gene match: 5. The CDR3 contains 16 residues. Using immunoSEQ multiplex PCR, the repertoire was profiled, and TCRdb retains in-frame clones only, with some absent. The table shows roughly 80,000 clones, with more than 70% occurring only once. The sequence was collected from a woman aged 55-69 years with acute or convalescent COVID-19. Sequencing used peripheral blood. The chain joins TRBV5-4 to TRBJ2-2; 12 bases match TRBD2. CDR3 coding DNA: TGTGCCAGCAGCCAGACTAGCGGGGGTCGCACCGGGGAGCTGTTTTTT. This translates into CASSQTSGGRTGELFF.